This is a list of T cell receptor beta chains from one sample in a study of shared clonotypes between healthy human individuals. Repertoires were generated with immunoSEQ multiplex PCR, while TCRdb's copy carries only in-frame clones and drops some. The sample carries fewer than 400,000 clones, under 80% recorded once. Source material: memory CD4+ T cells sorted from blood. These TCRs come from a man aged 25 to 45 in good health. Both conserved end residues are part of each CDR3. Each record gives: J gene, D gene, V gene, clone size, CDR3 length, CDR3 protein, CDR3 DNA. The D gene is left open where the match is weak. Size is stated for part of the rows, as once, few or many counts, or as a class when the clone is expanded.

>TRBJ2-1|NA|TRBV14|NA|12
CASSPPSNEQFF
TGTGCCAGCAGCCCGCCAAGCAATGAGCAGTTCTTC
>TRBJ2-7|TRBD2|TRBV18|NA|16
CASSPEYSGGLGEQYF
TGTGCCAGCTCACCAGAGTACAGCGGGGGGCTAGGGGAGCAGTACTTC
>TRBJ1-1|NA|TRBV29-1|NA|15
CSVGKGWGMNTEAFF
TGCAGCGTCGGGAAGGGGTGGGGCATGAACACTGAAGCTTTCTTT
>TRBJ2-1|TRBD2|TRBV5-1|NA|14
CASKRASGNNEQFF
TGCGCCAGCAAGAGGGCTAGCGGTAACAATGAGCAGTTCTTC
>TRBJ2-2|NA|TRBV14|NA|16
CASSPFRQGDTGELFF
TGTGCCAGCAGCCCTTTTCGTCAGGGCGACACCGGGGAGCTGTTTTTT
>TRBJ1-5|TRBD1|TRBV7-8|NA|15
CASSGGTGGRQPQHF
TGTGCCAGCAGCGGGGGGACAGGCGGCCGTCAGCCCCAGCATTTT
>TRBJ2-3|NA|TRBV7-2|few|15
CASSPWRSSTDTQYF
TGTGCCAGCAGCCCCTGGCGGTCTAGCACAGATACGCAGTATTTT
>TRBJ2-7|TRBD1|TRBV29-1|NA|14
CSVEAQGAVYEQYF
TGCAGCGTTGAAGCACAGGGGGCGGTTTACGAGCAGTACTTC
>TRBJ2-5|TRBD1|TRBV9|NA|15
CASSVGQGWSKTQYF
TGTGCCAGCAGCGTAGGACAGGGTTGGTCCAAGACCCAGTACTTC
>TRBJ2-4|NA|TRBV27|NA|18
CASRGFLGGVIAKNIQYF
TGTGCCAGCAGAGGGTTCCTGGGGGGAGTGATAGCCAAAAACATTCAGTACTTC
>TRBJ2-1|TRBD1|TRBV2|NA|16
CASKTDRTGVYNEQFF
TGTGCCAGCAAAACCGATAGGACAGGGGTCTACAATGAGCAGTTCTTC
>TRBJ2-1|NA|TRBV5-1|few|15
CASSLWAGLSDKQFF
TGCGCCAGCAGCTTGTGGGCAGGACTCTCAGATAAGCAGTTCTTC
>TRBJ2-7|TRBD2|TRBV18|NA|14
CASSRGEGPYEQYF
TGTGCCAGCTCCCGGGGGGAGGGGCCCTACGAGCAGTACTTC
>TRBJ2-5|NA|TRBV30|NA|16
CAWSGRDSRPGETQYF
TGTGCCTGGAGTGGACGGGACTCCCGGCCCGGGGAGACCCAGTACTTC
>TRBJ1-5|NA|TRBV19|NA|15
CASSIVSSSNQPQHF
TGTGCCAGTAGTATAGTATCATCTAGCAATCAGCCCCAGCATTTT
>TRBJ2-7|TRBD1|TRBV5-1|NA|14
CASRLTGNAYEQYF
TGCGCCAGCAGGTTGACAGGGAATGCCTACGAGCAGTACTTC
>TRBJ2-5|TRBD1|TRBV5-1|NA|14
CASSLGTAQETQYF
TGCGCCAGCAGCCTAGGGACAGCCCAAGAGACCCAGTACTTC
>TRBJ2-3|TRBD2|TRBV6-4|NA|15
CASSPGTSAPDTQYF
TGTGCCAGCAGTCCCGGGACTAGCGCTCCAGATACGCAGTATTTT
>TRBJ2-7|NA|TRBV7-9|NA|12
CASSPRSGEQYF
TGTGCCAGCAGCCCCCGGTCCGGCGAGCAGTACTTC
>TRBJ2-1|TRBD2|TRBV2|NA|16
CASDYTGTTSYNEQFF
TGTGCCAGCGATTATACCGGGACTACCTCCTACAATGAGCAGTTCTTC
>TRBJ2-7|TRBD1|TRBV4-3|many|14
CASSLRDRVNEQYF
TGCGCCAGCAGCCTACGGGACAGGGTCAACGAGCAGTACTTC
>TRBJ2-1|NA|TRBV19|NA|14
CASAAWASYNEQFF
TGTGCCAGCGCTGCCTGGGCCTCCTACAATGAGCAGTTCTTC
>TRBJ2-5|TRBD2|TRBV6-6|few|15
CASTKTSGMSETQYF
TGTGCCAGCACCAAGACTAGCGGGATGTCAGAGACCCAGTACTTC
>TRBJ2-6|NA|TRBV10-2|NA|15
CASSEAGPGANVLTF
TGCGCCAGCAGTGAGGCAGGGCCCGGGGCCAACGTCCTGACTTTC
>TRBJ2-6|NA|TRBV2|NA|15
CASSAQLSGANVLTF
TGTGCCAGCAGTGCTCAACTCTCTGGGGCCAACGTCCTGACTTTC
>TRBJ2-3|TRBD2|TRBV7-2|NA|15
CASRGQRDPRDTQYF
TGTGCCAGCAGGGGTCAGCGGGACCCCCGAGATACGCAGTATTTT
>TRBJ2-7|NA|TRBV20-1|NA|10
CSATGDEQYF
TGCAGTGCTACGGGGGACGAGCAGTACTTC
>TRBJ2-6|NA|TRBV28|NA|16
CASSLRLPSGANVLTF
TGTGCCAGCAGTTTACGACTACCCTCTGGGGCCAACGTCCTGACTTTC
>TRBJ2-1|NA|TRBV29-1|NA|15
CSVEQASNDYNEQFF
TGCAGCGTTGAGCAGGCGTCAAATGACTACAATGAGCAGTTCTTC
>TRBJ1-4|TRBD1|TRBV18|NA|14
CASSAGTGLEKLFF
TGTGCCAGCTCAGCCGGGACAGGCCTTGAAAAACTGTTTTTT
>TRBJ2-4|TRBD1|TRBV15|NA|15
CATSLIDRGKNIQYF
TGTGCCACCAGCCTAATAGACAGGGGTAAAAACATTCAGTACTTC
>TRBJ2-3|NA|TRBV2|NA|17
CASSEVRPAVSTDTQYF
TGTGCCAGCAGTGAAGTTCGTCCAGCGGTCAGCACAGATACGCAGTATTTT
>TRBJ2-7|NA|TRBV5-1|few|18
CASSLRSALATESYEQYF
TGCGCCAGCAGCTTGAGGTCGGCACTCGCGACCGAGTCCTACGAGCAGTACTTC
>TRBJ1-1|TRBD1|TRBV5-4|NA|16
CASSLEGGGMNTEAFF
TGTGCCAGCAGCTTGGAGGGAGGGGGCATGAACACTGAAGCTTTCTTT
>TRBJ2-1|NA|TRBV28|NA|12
CASTEGYNEQFF
TGTGCCAGCACCGAGGGTTACAATGAGCAGTTCTTC
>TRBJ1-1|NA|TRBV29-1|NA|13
CSVQPRLNTEAFF
TGCAGCGTTCAGCCAAGATTGAACACTGAAGCTTTCTTT
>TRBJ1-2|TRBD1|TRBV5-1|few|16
CASSLAQGAQDYGYTF
TGCGCCAGCAGCTTAGCACAGGGGGCGCAAGACTATGGCTACACCTTC
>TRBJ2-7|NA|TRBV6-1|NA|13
CASSEVRFHEQYF
TGTGCCAGCAGTGAAGTAAGGTTCCACGAGCAGTACTTC
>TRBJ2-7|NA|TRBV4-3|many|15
CASSQEVWGSYEQYF
TGCGCCAGCAGCCAAGAGGTTTGGGGATCCTACGAGCAGTACTTC
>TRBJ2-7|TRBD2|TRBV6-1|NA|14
CASSLAGIRYEQYF
TGTGCCAGCAGCCTAGCGGGAATTCGCTACGAGCAGTACTTC
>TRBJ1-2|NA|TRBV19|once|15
CASSSRGQGNYGYTF
TGTGCCAGTAGTTCCCGCGGCCAGGGAAACTATGGCTACACCTTC
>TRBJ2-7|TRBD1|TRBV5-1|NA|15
CASSPVGDRGYEQYF
TGCGCCAGCAGCCCCGTAGGGGACAGGGGTTACGAGCAGTACTTC
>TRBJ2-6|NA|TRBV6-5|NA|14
CAIGRGSGANVLTF
TGTGCCATAGGTAGGGGTTCCGGGGCCAACGTCCTGACTTTC
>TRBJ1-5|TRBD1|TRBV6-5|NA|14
CASSFGQGDQPQHF
TGTGCCAGCAGTTTCGGGCAGGGGGATCAGCCCCAGCATTTT
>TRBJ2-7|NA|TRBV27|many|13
CASSRRENYEQYF
TGTGCCAGCAGTCGCCGGGAGAACTACGAGCAGTACTTC
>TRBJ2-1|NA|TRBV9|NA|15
CASNPFGTSYNEQFF
TGTGCCAGCAACCCATTCGGCACCTCCTACAATGAGCAGTTCTTC
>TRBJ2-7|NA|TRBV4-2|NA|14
CASSKGGSSYEQYF
TGTGCCAGCAGCAAGGGGGGGAGCTCCTACGAGCAGTACTTC
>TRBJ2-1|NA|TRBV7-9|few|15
CASSPDGGTYNEQFF
TGTGCCAGCAGCCCCGACGGTGGAACCTACAATGAGCAGTTCTTC
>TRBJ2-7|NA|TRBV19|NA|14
CASSTTGTSYEQYF
TGTGCCAGTAGTACCACCGGGACCTCCTACGAGCAGTACTTC
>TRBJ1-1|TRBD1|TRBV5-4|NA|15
CASSLPEDRTREAFF
TGTGCCAGCAGCTTGCCTGAGGACAGGACCCGTGAAGCTTTCTTT
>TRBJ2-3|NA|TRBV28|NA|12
CASSDFPDTQYF
TGTGCCAGCTCTGATTTCCCAGATACGCAGTATTTT
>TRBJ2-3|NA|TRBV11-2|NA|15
CASSPLAGNTDTQYF
TGTGCCAGCAGCCCCCTGGCAGGGAACACAGATACGCAGTATTTT
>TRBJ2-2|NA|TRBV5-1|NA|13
CASSRANTGELFF
TGCGCCAGCAGCAGGGCCAACACCGGGGAGCTGTTTTTT
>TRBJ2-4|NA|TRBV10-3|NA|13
CATLDPTDNIQYF
TGTGCCACCCTGGACCCGACAGACAACATTCAGTACTTC
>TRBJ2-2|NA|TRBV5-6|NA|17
CASSLFDGEKSTGELFF
TGTGCCAGCAGCTTGTTTGACGGGGAGAAGAGCACCGGGGAGCTGTTTTTT
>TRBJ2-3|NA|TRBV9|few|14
CASSVEGRSDTQYF
TGTGCCAGCAGCGTAGAGGGTAGATCGGATACGCAGTATTTT
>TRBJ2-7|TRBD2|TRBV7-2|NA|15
CASSGTGLASYEQYF
TGTGCCAGCAGCGGGACCGGACTAGCCTCCTACGAGCAGTACTTC
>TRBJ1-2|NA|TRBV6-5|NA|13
CASSYRDNYGYTF
TGTGCCAGCAGTTACCGAGACAACTATGGCTACACCTTC
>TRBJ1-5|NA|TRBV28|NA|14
CASSLGGIEPPQHF
TGTGCCAGCAGTTTAGGTGGGATTGAGCCGCCTCAGCATTTT
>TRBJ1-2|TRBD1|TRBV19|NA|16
CASMPTLGQGHYGYTF
TGTGCCAGTATGCCTACCCTCGGACAGGGGCACTATGGCTACACCTTC